This TCR beta chain emerged from a study of beta chain features in type 1 diabetes. Study results and caveats: Amplification by PCR could prefer shorter templates, with the same effect in patients and controls. Small HLA sub-analyses could not settle whether HLA shapes TCRB rearrangement.

Since all of the isolated RNA was reverse transcribed, expressed TCRB transcripts were what got sequenced. Measured with immunoSEQ multiplex PCR; TCRdb has only the in-frame clones, and not every one. The sample has some 410,000 clones, over 9.5% seen once. Sorted populations all had greater than 95% purity. Unmatched junction bases numbered 8, after V lost 4 bases and J lost 7 bases. The CDR3 runs to 15 residues. Looked up from germline, CDR1 is MNHEY and CDR2 is SMNVEV (reference sequence). In regard to this clone: Its antigen is unknown.

This clonotype was sampled from a woman between 18 and 29 years old in good health. Sequenced: naive CD4+ T cells from blood. The V gene is TRBV27, the J gene TRBJ1-2; 11 positions agree with TRBD1. The CDR3 sequence: CASSSTGTGGFGYTF. CDR3 coding DNA: TGTGCCAGCAGTTCAACCGGGACAGGGGGATTTGGCTACACCTTC.